The 24 T cell receptor beta chains below come from one sample, sequenced in a study of T cell repertoires in cytomegalovirus infection. TCRdb called the reads again in MiXCR, with one record for every CDR3 protein. The sample shows about 570,000 distinct CDR3 sequences, just under 40% of them seen only once. What these receptors recognize is not known. Material: cultured PBMCs, obtained from culture after CMV antigen stimulation. All receptors come from a human donor in good health (CMV status not recorded). Some clones in this sample may be carry-over from other donors' samples.

The chain has TRBV11-3 and TRBJ2-1; possible D gene TRBD2, 6 bases. The germline V and J ends were trimmed by 5 bases and 5 bases, with 16 bases remaining between them. This CDR3 contains 15 residues. Germline V CDR1 and CDR2: SGHNT, YENEEA. Here the CDR3 DNA reads TGTGCCAGCAGCCCGCAAGGACTACCCAACAATGAGCAGTTCTTC. Translating it yields CASSPQGLPNNEQFF.

The chain joins TRBV12-3 or TRBV12-4 to TRBJ2-1; D not certain. V lost 0 bases to trimming and J lost 8 bases, with 17 bases between them. The CDR3 sequence is 16 residues long. The CDR3 here is CASSLAQHTRGDEQFF. For the CDR3, the DNA is TGTGCCAGCAGTTTAGCGCAACATACCCGAGGCGATGAGCAGTTCTTC.

The rearrangement joins TRBV7-2 to TRBJ1-3, with 7 nucleotides matching TRBD1. With 3 bases clipped from V and 4 bases from J, the junction kept 9 bases outside the gene matches. The V gene's germline CDR1 is SGHTA and CDR2 FQGNSA. This CDR3 is built from 16 residues. The CDR3, as DNA: TGTGCCAGCAGCTTCGCACGAGGGGGCGCCGGAAACACCATATATTTT. Residues: CASSFARGGAGNTIYF.

This clonotype came up many times. V and J are TRBV7-2 and TRBJ2-4; TRBD1 or TRBD2 may be the D gene (5 bases each). The CDR3 covers 14 residues. Germline V lookup: CDR1 SGHTA, CDR2 FQGNSA. With 4 bases removed from V and 4 bases from J, the gap between germline ends came to 11 bases. In nucleotides, the CDR3 is TGTGCCAGCAGCTCGTGGGACGGAAAAAACATTCAGTACTTC. It specifies CASSSWDGKNIQYF.

V is TRBV2 and J is TRBJ2-1; D assignment may be TRBD1 or TRBD2 (5 bases each). Germline V gene sequence: CDR1 SNHLY, CDR2 FYNNEI. This CDR3 is built from 13 residues. V was shortened by 8 bases and J by 11 bases, with 19 bases between the two germline ends. CDR3 residues: CASPSGQIGQQFF. The DNA of the CDR3 is TGTGCCAGCCCCTCGGGGCAGATCGGCCAGCAGTTCTTC.

This chain connects TRBV6-2 or TRBV6-3 to TRBJ2-7; TRBD1 matches at 10 bases. CDR3 size: 13 residues. The J segment lost 6 bases and the V segment lost 6 bases, leaving 5 bases of the junction unmatched. Germline-derived CDR1 and CDR2 are MNHEY and SVGEGT. The CDR3 sequence: CASSRDRGAEQYF. The DNA for the CDR3 is TGTGCCAGCAGCCGGGACAGGGGTGCCGAGCAGTACTTC.

This clonotype was seen a handful of times. The rearrangement links TRBV7-9 to TRBJ2-1; 8 nucleotides align to TRBD2. From germline, CDR1 is SEHNR and CDR2 FQNEAQ (reference sequence). With 6 bases clipped from V and 9 bases from J, the junction kept 13 bases outside the gene matches. The CDR3 spans 15 residues. In nucleotides, the CDR3 is TGTGCCAGCAGTTGGCCGGGGGGGAGGTCCGGTGAGCAGTTCTTC. Translation: CASSWPGGRSGEQFF. The variable domain in full, with the rest retrieved from reference TRBV7-9 and TRBJ2-1, is DTGVSQNPRHKITKRGQNVTFRCDPISEHNRLYWYRQTLGQGPEFLTYFQNEAQLEKSRLLSDRFSAERPKGSFSTLEIQRTEQGDSAMYLCASSWPGGRSGEQFFGPGTRLTVL.

The rearrangement joins TRBV7-8 to TRBJ2-7; the D is unclear. Trimming removed 4 bases at V and 3 bases at J, with 19 bases between. Per the germline V gene, CDR1 is SGHVS and CDR2 is FQNEAQ. CDR3 length: 16 amino acids. The CDR3 spells CASSSRPGPNDYEQYF. The CDR3 DNA sequence: TGTGCCAGCAGCTCCCGGCCGGGCCCAAACGACTACGAGCAGTACTTC.

This chain joins TRBV29-1 and TRBJ2-2; D may be TRBD1 or TRBD2 (5 bases each). V lost 8 bases and J lost 0, with 19 bases in between. This CDR3 comprises 16 residues. Germline assignment: CDR1 SQVTM and CDR2 ANQGSEA. CDR3 nucleotides: TGCAGCTTCCGGGGCCCCGGGTGGACGAACACCGGGGAGCTGTTTTTT. It is translated as CSFRGPGWTNTGELFF.

V is TRBV4-2 and J is TRBJ2-5; the D is unclear. CDR1 and CDR2 from the germline V gene are LGHNA and YNFKEQ. V was pared by 0 bases and J by 2 bases, with 7 bases between. This CDR3 spans 14 amino acids. This chain's CDR3 is CASSQETVQETQYF. In DNA, the CDR3 is TGTGCCAGCAGCCAAGAGACGGTGCAAGAGACCCAGTACTTC.

This clonotype was counted a few times. The CDR3 here is CASSYSAGGIQYF. The DNA for the CDR3 is TGTGCCAGCAGTTACTCGGCAGGGGGCATTCAGTACTTC. The chain recombines TRBV6-5 with TRBJ2-4; the match to TRBD1 covers 7 bases. Germline CDR1 is MNHEY and CDR2 is SVGAGI. V dropped 0 bases and J dropped 9; count of bases not matched to a gene: 2. There are 13 residues in the CDR3.

This chain links TRBV12-3 or TRBV12-4 with TRBJ2-5; D gene unclear. The V and J ends lost 3 bases and 2 bases respectively, with 10 bases between them. The CDR3 consists of 14 residues. The CDR3 bases are TGTGCCAGCAGTTTCCAAGCACAGCAAGAGACCCAGTACTTC. Protein product: CASSFQAQQETQYF.

The genes are TRBV11-2 and TRBJ2-3; D may be TRBD1 or TRBD2 (5 bases each). CDR3 size: 15 residues. V was trimmed by 8 bases and J by 1 base, leaving 16 bases between them. The germline gives CDR1 SGHAT, CDR2 FQNNGV. The CDR3 DNA reads as TGTGCCAGCTCCCGGGACCGGGGACGCACAGATACGCAGTATTTT. Amino acids: CASSRDRGRTDTQYF.

The rearrangement links TRBV20-1 to TRBJ2-3; D ambiguous. The germline V gene has CDR1 DFQATT and CDR2 SNEGSKA (reference sequence). There are 11 residues in the CDR3. V gave up 5 bases and J gave up 7 bases, with 10 bases separating them. This CDR3 reads CSADHSNTQYF. CDR3 nucleotide sequence: TGCAGTGCTGACCACTCAAATACGCAGTATTTT.

The chain carries TRBV5-6 and TRBJ1-3; 7 bases are shared with TRBD1. Germline-derived CDR1 and CDR2 are SGHDT and YYEEEE. Losses at the gene ends were 2 bases for V and 2 bases for J; bases not matched to a gene: 4. The CDR3 extends over 15 amino acids. The CDR3 sequence: CASSFDRVPGNTIYF. The CDR3 DNA reads TGTGCCAGCAGCTTTGACAGGGTCCCTGGAAACACCATATATTTT.

The chain joins TRBV11-2 to TRBJ1-1; maybe TRBD1 (5 bases). Germline V CDR1 and CDR2: SGHAT, FQNNGV. The CDR3 has 16 amino acids. The germline V and J ends were trimmed by 1 base and 1 base, with 13 bases remaining between them. The CDR3 spells CASSLGWRGGNTEAFF. The DNA for the CDR3 is TGTGCCAGCAGCTTAGGATGGCGCGGGGGGAACACTGAAGCTTTCTTT. The complete variable domain, with remaining parts taken from reference TRBV11-2 and TRBJ1-1, reads EAGVAQSPRYKIIEKRQSVAFWCNPISGHATLYWYQQILGQGPKLLIQFQNNGVVDDSQLPKDRFSAERLKGVDSTLKIQPAKLEDSAVYLCASSLGWRGGNTEAFFGQGTRLTVV.

This chain uses TRBV4-2 with TRBJ2-6; the match to TRBD2 covers 12 bases. Losses at the gene ends were 4 bases for V and 3 bases for J; bases not matched to a gene: 4. This CDR3 region has 17 residues. The V gene's germline CDR1 is LGHNA and CDR2 YNFKEQ. The DNA of the CDR3 is TGTGCCAGCAGCCCTGGACTAGCGGGGAATGGGGCCAACGTCCTGACTTTC. Amino acids: CASSPGLAGNGANVLTF.

The chain couples TRBV2 to TRBJ1-3; unclear D gene. The CDR3 is 13 amino acids. Germline V gene sequence: CDR1 SNHLY, CDR2 FYNNEI. V was pared by 0 bases and J by 14 bases, with 14 bases between. CDR3 in amino acids: CASSEARAVLLYF. The CDR3, as DNA: TGTGCCAGCAGTGAAGCACGGGCGGTTTTGCTATATTTT.

This clonotype occurred a few times. This chain joins TRBV28 and TRBJ2-3, with D uncertain. Germline V CDR1 and CDR2: MDHEN, SYDVKM. The CDR3 length is 13 residues. The V and J ends lost 3 bases and 2 bases respectively, with 6 bases between them. DNA of the CDR3: TGTGCCAGCAGTTTCCAGGACACAGATACGCAGTATTTT. Translated, it gives CASSFQDTDTQYF. The full variable domain, with the rest looked up from reference TRBV28 and TRBJ2-3, is DVKVTQSSRYLVKRTGEKVFLECVQDMDHENMFWYRQDPGLGLRLIYFSYDVKMKEKGDIPEGYSVSREKKERFSLILESASTNQTSMYLCASSFQDTDTQYFGPGTRLTVL.

At least ten counts were recorded for this clonotype. This chain links TRBV7-2 with TRBJ2-6; 10 bases map to TRBD2. CDR1 and CDR2 (germline): SGHTA, FQGNSA. There are 17 residues in the CDR3. The V and J ends lost 0 bases and 1 base, in that order; junction bases with no gene match: 0. This CDR3 reads CASSLAAGGSGANVLTF. CDR3 DNA sequence: TGTGCCAGCAGCTTAGCAGCGGGGGGGTCTGGGGCCAACGTCCTGACTTTC.

The chain links TRBV10-1 to TRBJ2-7; D not resolved. The germline V and J ends were trimmed by 2 bases and 5 bases, with 13 bases remaining between them. The CDR3 consists of 14 residues. The germline V gene encodes CDR1 WNHNN and CDR2 SYGVQD (reference sequence). DNA for the CDR3: TGCGCCAGCAGTGAGAGGGCCCCTGGGGACGAGCAGTACTTC. Translation: CASSERAPGDEQYF.

This clonotype showed up just a few times. The chain joins TRBV20-1 to TRBJ1-1; D remains unclear. V was cut by 1 base and J by 6 bases, with 15 bases left in between. From germline, CDR1 is DFQATT and CDR2 SNEGSKA (reference sequence). The CDR3 has 14 residues. For the CDR3, the DNA is TGCAGTGCTAGAGTATCTAGGCTGGCCCCTGAAGCTTTCTTT. Translating it yields CSARVSRLAPEAFF.

This clonotype was seen only a few times. The chain couples TRBV7-2 to TRBJ1-6; D gene uncertain. The CDR3 is 15 residues long. Per germline, CDR1 SGHTA and CDR2 FQGNSA. Trimming took off 1 base at V and 7 bases at J, with 11 bases between the two ends. CDR3 sequence (DNA): TGTGCCAGCAGCTTAGAACGTGCCGACAATTCACCCCTCCACTTT. Translation: CASSLERADNSPLHF.

V gene TRBV10-3 combines with J gene TRBJ1-5; no clear D. CDR3 size: 13 residues. The V end was cut by 3 bases, the J end by 6 bases, with 9 bases between. Germline loops: CDR1 ENHRY, CDR2 SYGVKD. This CDR3 reads CAISERDGQPQHF. CDR3 DNA sequence: TGTGCCATCAGTGAACGGGATGGTCAGCCCCAGCATTTT.